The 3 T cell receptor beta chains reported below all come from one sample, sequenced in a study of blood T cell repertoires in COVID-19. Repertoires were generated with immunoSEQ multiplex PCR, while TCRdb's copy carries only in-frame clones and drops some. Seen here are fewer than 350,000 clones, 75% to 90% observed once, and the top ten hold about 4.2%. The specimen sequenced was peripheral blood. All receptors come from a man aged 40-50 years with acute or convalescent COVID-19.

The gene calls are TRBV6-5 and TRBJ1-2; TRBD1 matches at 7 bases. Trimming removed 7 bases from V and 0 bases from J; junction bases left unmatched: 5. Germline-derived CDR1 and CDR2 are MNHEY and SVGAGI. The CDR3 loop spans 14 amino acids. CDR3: CASTRTGPNYGYTF. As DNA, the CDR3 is TGTGCCAGCACCCGGACAGGACCTAACTATGGCTACACCTTC.

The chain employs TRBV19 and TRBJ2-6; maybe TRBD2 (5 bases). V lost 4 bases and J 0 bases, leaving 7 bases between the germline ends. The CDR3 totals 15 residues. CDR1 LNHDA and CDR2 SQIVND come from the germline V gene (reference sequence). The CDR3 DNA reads TGTGCCAGTAGTAGACGGGACTCTGGGGCCAACGTCCTGACTTTC. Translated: CASSRRDSGANVLTF.

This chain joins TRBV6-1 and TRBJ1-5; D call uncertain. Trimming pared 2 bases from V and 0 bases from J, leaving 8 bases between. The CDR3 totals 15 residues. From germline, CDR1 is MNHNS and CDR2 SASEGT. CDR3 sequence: CASSETHYSNQPQHF. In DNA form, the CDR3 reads TGTGCCAGCAGTGAAACACATTATAGCAATCAGCCCCAGCATTTT.